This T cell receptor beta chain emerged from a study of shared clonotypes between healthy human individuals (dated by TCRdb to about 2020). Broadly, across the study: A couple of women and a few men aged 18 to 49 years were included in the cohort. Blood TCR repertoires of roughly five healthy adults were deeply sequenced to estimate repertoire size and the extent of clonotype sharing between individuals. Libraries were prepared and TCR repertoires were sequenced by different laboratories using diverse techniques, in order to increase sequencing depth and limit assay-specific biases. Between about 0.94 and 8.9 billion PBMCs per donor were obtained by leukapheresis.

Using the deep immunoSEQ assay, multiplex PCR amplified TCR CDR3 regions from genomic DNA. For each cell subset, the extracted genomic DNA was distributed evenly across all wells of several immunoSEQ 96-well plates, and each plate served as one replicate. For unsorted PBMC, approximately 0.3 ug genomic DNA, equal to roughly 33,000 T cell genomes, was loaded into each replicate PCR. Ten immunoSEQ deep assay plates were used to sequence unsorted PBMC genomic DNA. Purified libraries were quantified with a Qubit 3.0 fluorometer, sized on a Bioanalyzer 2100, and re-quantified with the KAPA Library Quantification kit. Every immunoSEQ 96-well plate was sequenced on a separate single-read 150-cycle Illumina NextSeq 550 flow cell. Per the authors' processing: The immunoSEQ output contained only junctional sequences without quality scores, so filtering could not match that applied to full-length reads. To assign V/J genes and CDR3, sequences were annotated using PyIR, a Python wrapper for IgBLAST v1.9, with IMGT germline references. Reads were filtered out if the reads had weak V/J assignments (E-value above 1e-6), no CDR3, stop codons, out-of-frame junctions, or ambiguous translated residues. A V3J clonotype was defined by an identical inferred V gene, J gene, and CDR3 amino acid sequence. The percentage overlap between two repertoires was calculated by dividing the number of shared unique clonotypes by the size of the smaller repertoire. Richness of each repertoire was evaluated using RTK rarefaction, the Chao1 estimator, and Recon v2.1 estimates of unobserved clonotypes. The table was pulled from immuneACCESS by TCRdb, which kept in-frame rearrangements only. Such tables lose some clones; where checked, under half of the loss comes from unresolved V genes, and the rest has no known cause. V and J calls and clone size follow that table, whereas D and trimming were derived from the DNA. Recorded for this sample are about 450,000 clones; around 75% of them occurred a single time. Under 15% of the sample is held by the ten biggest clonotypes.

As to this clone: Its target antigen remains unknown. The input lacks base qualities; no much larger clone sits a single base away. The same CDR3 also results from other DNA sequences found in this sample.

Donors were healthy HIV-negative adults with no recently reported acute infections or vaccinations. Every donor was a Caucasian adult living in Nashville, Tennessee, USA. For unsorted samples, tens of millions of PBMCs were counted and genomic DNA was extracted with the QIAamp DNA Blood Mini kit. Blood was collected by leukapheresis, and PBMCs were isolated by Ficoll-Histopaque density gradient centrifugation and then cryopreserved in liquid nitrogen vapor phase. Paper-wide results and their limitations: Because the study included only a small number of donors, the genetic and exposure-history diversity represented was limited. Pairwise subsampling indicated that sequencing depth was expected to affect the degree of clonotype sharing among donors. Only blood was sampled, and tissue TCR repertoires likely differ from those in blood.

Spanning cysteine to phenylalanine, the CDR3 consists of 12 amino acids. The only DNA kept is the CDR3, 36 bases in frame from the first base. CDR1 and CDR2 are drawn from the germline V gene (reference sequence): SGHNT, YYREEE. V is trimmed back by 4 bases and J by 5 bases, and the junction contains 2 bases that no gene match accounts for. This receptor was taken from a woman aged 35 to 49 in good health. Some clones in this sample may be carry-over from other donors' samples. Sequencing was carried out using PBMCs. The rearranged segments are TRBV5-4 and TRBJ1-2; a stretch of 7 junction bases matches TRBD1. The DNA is TGTGCCAGCAGCCCGGGACAGTATGGCTACACCTTC. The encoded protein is CASSPGQYGYTF. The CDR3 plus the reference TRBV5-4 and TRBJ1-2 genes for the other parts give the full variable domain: ETGVTQSPTHLIKTRGQQVTLRCSSQSGHNTVSWYQQALGQGPQFIFQYYREEENGRGNFPPRFSGLQFPNYSSELNVNALELDDSALYLCASSPGQYGYTFGSGTRLTVV.